These 30 T cell receptor beta chains originate from one sample sequenced in a study of blood T cell repertoires in COVID-19. The method was immunoSEQ multiplex PCR; TCRdb's version includes in-frame clones alone and lacks a portion of them. The sample lists about 270,000 clones; 65% to 85% were seen once. Sequencing was carried out using peripheral blood. All receptors derive from an older man with acute or convalescent COVID-19.

This clone was counted once. The chain joins TRBV2 to TRBJ1-6; no clear D. Germline V CDR1 and CDR2: SNHLY, FYNNEI. The CDR3 totals 17 residues. Trimming removed 6 bases at V and 0 bases at J, with 15 bases between. The CDR3 loop is CASSSDGPSSYNSPLHF. The CDR3, as DNA: TGTGCCAGCAGCAGTGATGGGCCAAGCTCCTATAATTCACCCCTCCACTTT.

This chain connects TRBV7-2 to TRBJ2-2; 7 bases are shared with TRBD1. The CDR3 length is 15 residues. The germline gives CDR1 SGHTA, CDR2 FQGNSA. After removal of 3 bases from V and 3 bases from J, the junction contained 4 bases not matched to a gene. CDR3 nucleotides: TGTGCCAGCAGCTTGCGGACAGGAGACACCGGGGAGCTGTTTTTT. As protein: CASSLRTGDTGELFF.

The chain joins TRBV4-1 to TRBJ2-7; D uncertain. CDR3 length: 14 amino acids. Germline CDR1 is MGHRA and CDR2 is YSYEKL. Trimming left V 3 bases short and J 2 bases short, with 11 bases between. CDR3 DNA: TGCGCCAGCAGCCAGGGTGACAAGACCTACGAGCAGTACTTC. Protein: CASSQGDKTYEQYF.

The gene calls are TRBV28 and TRBJ1-6, with 9 positions matching TRBD1. The V gene's germline CDR1 is MDHEN and CDR2 SYDVKM. The V gene end was trimmed by 4 bases and the J gene end by 6 bases; junction bases not matched to a gene: 16. This CDR3 is built from 19 residues. In nucleotides, the CDR3 is TGTGCCAGCAGTTACAAAGTCCCGGGACAGGGAATCTTTAATTCACCCCTCCACTTT. It yields the protein CASSYKVPGQGIFNSPLHF. Using reference TRBV28 and TRBJ1-6 for the parts outside the CDR3, the full variable domain is DVKVTQSSRYLVKRTGEKVFLECVQDMDHENMFWYRQDPGLGLRLIYFSYDVKMKEKGDIPEGYSVSREKKERFSLILESASTNQTSMYLCASSYKVPGQGIFNSPLHFGNGTRLTVT.

This clone was seen a single time. The rearrangement joins TRBV19 to TRBJ2-6; TRBD1 matches at 9 bases. Trimming took 6 bases from V and 0 from J; bases not matched to a gene: 9. Germline loops: CDR1 LNHDA, CDR2 SQIVND (reference sequence). The CDR3 has 18 amino acids. The DNA of the CDR3 is TGTGCCAGTAGCGACGCGGGACAGGGAATCTCTGGGGCCAACGTCCTGACTTTC. Protein: CASSDAGQGISGANVLTF.

V gene TRBV7-9 combines with J gene TRBJ1-2, with 7 bases fitting TRBD1. The V gene end was trimmed by 4 bases and the J gene end by 6 bases; junction bases not matched to a gene: 11. Germline CDR1 is SEHNR and CDR2 is FQNEAQ (reference sequence). The CDR3 runs to 15 residues. CDR3 sequence reads: CASSWPGQQSNGYTF. The CDR3 DNA sequence: TGTGCCAGCAGCTGGCCGGGACAGCAATCGAATGGCTACACCTTC.

The genes are TRBV27 and TRBJ2-2; 7 bases are shared with TRBD1. There are 15 residues in the CDR3. V shed 6 bases, J shed 1 base, and the junction held 5 bases outside the gene matches. Germline loops: CDR1 MNHEY, CDR2 SMNVEV (reference sequence). CDR3 nucleotide sequence: TGTGCCAGCAGGTCGACAGGGCTGAACACCGGGGAGCTGTTTTTT. Residues: CASRSTGLNTGELFF.

This clone was detected only a few times. The chain uses TRBV6-7 and TRBJ1-1, with a possible D match to TRBD1 (5 bases). TRBV6-7 counts as an open reading frame of uncertain function. This CDR3 comprises 11 residues. V was clipped by 0 bases and J by 14 bases, with 10 bases between them. CDR3 DNA: TGTGCCAGCAGTTACTCGACAGTTGGCTTCTTT. Amino acid sequence: CASSYSTVGFF.

The rearrangement links TRBV28 to TRBJ1-1, with D possibly TRBD1 on 5 matching bases. V gave up 1 base and J gave up 4 bases, with 13 bases separating them. CDR3 length equals 15 residues. Per the germline V gene, CDR1 is MDHEN and CDR2 is SYDVKM. The CDR3 here is CASSLLGSGGTEAFF. CDR3 bases: TGTGCCAGCAGTTTATTAGGATCGGGGGGCACTGAAGCTTTCTTT.

The V gene is TRBV30, the J gene TRBJ1-5; no reliable D call. Per the germline V gene, CDR1 is GTSNPN and CDR2 is SVGIG (reference sequence). Trimming shortened V by 0 bases and J by 4 bases, and 13 bases separated the two germline ends. The CDR3 loop spans 15 amino acids. The CDR3 sequence is CAWSVLGNPNQPQHF. The CDR3 coding sequence is TGTGCCTGGAGTGTACTCGGGAACCCTAATCAGCCCCAGCATTTT. Full variable domain (remainder filled in from reference TRBV30 and TRBJ1-5): SQTIHQWPATLVQPVGSPLSLECTVEGTSNPNLYWYRQAAGRGLQLLFYSVGIGQISSEVPQNLSASRPQDRQFILSSKKLLLSDSGFYLCAWSVLGNPNQPQHFGDGTRLSIL.

The rearrangement joins TRBV2 to TRBJ1-2; TRBD1 aligns across 10 bases. Trimming at V came to 6 bases and at J to 6 bases, leaving 4 bases not matched to a gene. CDR1 and CDR2 from the germline V gene are SNHLY and FYNNEI. The CDR3 is 13 residues long. CDR3 in amino acids: CASRDRGKNGYTF. The CDR3 DNA follows: TGTGCCAGCAGGGACAGGGGGAAGAATGGCTACACCTTC.

The sample holds one count of this clone. Its ends do not fully match the called genes, so a read error is possible. The V call is TRBV25-1, the J call TRBJ2-7; 9 bases fit TRBD1. The CDR3 spans 14 residues. CDR1 and CDR2 (germline): MGHDK, SYGVNS. The CDR3 spells CASSEFPGTGRKNF. The CDR3 DNA reads as TGTGCCAGCAGTGAATTCCCCGGGACAGGGCGGAAGAATTTC.

The V and J genes are TRBV7-9 and TRBJ2-7; maybe TRBD1 (6 bases). V lost 6 bases and J lost 3, with 18 bases in between. The germline V gene has CDR1 SEHNR and CDR2 FQNEAQ (reference sequence). This CDR3 comprises 15 residues. The CDR3 DNA reads as TGTGCCAGCAGGTCCGCCGGGACATTTGACTACGAGCAGTACTTC. Amino acid sequence: CASRSAGTFDYEQYF.

J is TRBJ1-2 and V is TRBV10-3; D is perhaps TRBD1 (5 bases). V was shortened by 0 bases and J by 3 bases, with 8 bases between the two germline ends. Looked up from germline, CDR1 is ENHRY and CDR2 is SYGVKD. CDR3 length: 14 residues. The CDR3 loop reads CAISESGAYYGYTF. The CDR3 DNA is TGTGCCATCAGTGAGTCTGGGGCCTACTATGGCTACACCTTC.

The rearrangement links TRBV7-8 to TRBJ1-1; D is ambiguous. This CDR3 region has 14 residues. The V and J ends lost 1 base and 4 bases respectively, with 10 bases between them. In germline, CDR1 is SGHVS, CDR2 FQNEAQ. The CDR3 DNA is TGTGCCAGCAGCTTAGGCCTCACGGGCACTGAAGCTTTCTTT. Translation gives CASSLGLTGTEAFF.

The chain links TRBV9 to TRBJ2-3; D gene ambiguous. The CDR3 runs 13 residues. CDR1 is SGDLS, CDR2 YYNGEE, per germline. Between the trimmed V and J ends, which lost 0 bases and 8 bases, there was a span of 10 bases. The CDR3 spells CASSVEQEATQYF. CDR3 nucleotides: TGTGCCAGCAGCGTAGAACAAGAGGCTACGCAGTATTTT. Complete variable domain (other parts from reference TRBV9 and TRBJ2-3): DSGVTQTPKHLITATGQRVTLRCSPRSGDLSVYWYQQSLDQGLQFLIQYYNGEERAKGNILERFSAQQFPDLHSELNLSSLELGDSALYFCASSVEQEATQYFGPGTRLTVL.

In its sample, this clone was seen a few times. The gene calls are TRBV10-3 and TRBJ1-6; 11 bases match TRBD1. Germline-derived CDR1 and CDR2 are ENHRY and SYGVKD. The V gene end was trimmed by 3 bases and the J gene end by 6 bases; junction bases not matched to a gene: 4. CDR3 length equals 16 residues. In DNA form, the CDR3 reads TGTGCCATCAGTGATGGACAGGGGGCTGTTAATTCACCCCTCCACTTT. Protein: CAISDGQGAVNSPLHF.

The J gene is TRBJ2-6, the V gene TRBV7-9; 8 nucleotides agree with TRBD1. From germline, CDR1 is SEHNR and CDR2 FQNEAQ (reference sequence). V lost 6 bases to trimming and J lost 3 bases; unmatched junction nucleotides: 10. This CDR3 has 17 residues. The CDR3 spells CASRPGQVAFGANVLTF. DNA for the CDR3: TGTGCCAGCAGACCGGGACAGGTGGCCTTTGGGGCCAACGTCCTGACTTTC.

This rearrangement joins TRBV2 to TRBJ1-4; D uncertain. The CDR3 totals 16 residues. Per germline, CDR1 SNHLY and CDR2 FYNNEI. Trimming took off 5 bases at V and 5 bases at J, with 18 bases between the two ends. The CDR3 loop reads CASSLRARGSNEKLFF. CDR3 nucleotides: TGTGCCAGCAGTTTACGGGCCCGCGGGTCCAATGAAAAACTGTTTTTT. Using reference TRBV2 and TRBJ1-4 for the parts outside the CDR3, the full variable domain is EPEVTQTPSHQVTQMGQEVILRCVPISNHLYFYWYRQILGQKVEFLVSFYNNEISEKSEIFDDQFSVERPDGSNFTLKIRSTKLEDSAMYFCASSLRARGSNEKLFFGSGTQLSVL.

The chain couples TRBV7-3 to TRBJ2-1; TRBD2 matches 10 bases. Trimming cost V 3 bases and J 8 bases; bases outside gene matches: 4. Looked up from germline, CDR1 is SGHTA and CDR2 is FQGTGA. The CDR3 runs to 14 residues. CDR3 coding DNA: TGTGCCAGCAGCTTTTCTAGCGGGAGCTATGAGCAGTTCTTC. It yields the protein CASSFSSGSYEQFF.

This clone was recorded once. The rearrangement uses TRBV5-1 and TRBJ2-5; D may be TRBD2 (5 bases). The CDR3 contains 14 residues. The germline V gene encodes CDR1 SGHRS and CDR2 YFSETQ. V was shortened by 0 bases and J by 2 bases, with 8 bases between the two germline ends. DNA for the CDR3: TGCGCCAGCAGCTTGGGGAGGATTCAAGAGACCCAGTACTTC. It encodes CASSLGRIQETQYF.

This chain uses TRBV2 with TRBJ1-4, with D possibly being TRBD1 (6 bases). This CDR3 is 17 amino acids long. In germline, CDR1 is SNHLY, CDR2 FYNNEI. Trimming took 6 bases from V and 1 from J, leaving 18 bases between them. CDR3: CASSHPGGGGTNEKLFF. CDR3 sequence (DNA): TGTGCCAGCAGCCACCCGGGGGGCGGAGGAACTAATGAAAAACTGTTTTTT. Complete variable domain (other parts from reference TRBV2 and TRBJ1-4): EPEVTQTPSHQVTQMGQEVILRCVPISNHLYFYWYRQILGQKVEFLVSFYNNEISEKSEIFDDQFSVERPDGSNFTLKIRSTKLEDSAMYFCASSHPGGGGTNEKLFFGSGTQLSVL.

The gene calls are TRBV5-1 and TRBJ2-1; a possible D gene is TRBD2 (6 bases). This CDR3 is 16 amino acids long. Germline CDR1 and CDR2: SGHRS and YFSETQ. The ends were cut back, 4 bases at V and 2 bases at J, with 16 bases in the middle. Here the CDR3 DNA reads TGCGCCAGCAGCATCCTCCGGGACTCCCCCTACAATGAGCAGTTCTTC. Its protein is CASSILRDSPYNEQFF.

The V gene is TRBV3-1 (or the pseudogene TRBV3-2), the J gene TRBJ2-1; 13 positions agree with TRBD2. This CDR3 is built from 17 residues. Trimming took 1 base from V and 6 from J; bases not matched to a gene: 6. Germline V gene lookup returns CDR1 LGHDT and CDR2 YNNKEL (reference sequence). In DNA, the CDR3 is TGTGCCAGCAGCCAAGGGACTAGCGGGGGTCTGGGCAATGAGCAGTTCTTC. Translation gives CASSQGTSGGLGNEQFF.

The rearrangement joins TRBV6-5 to TRBJ1-5; TRBD1 matches at 7 bases. The V segment lost 8 bases and the J segment 1 base; nucleotides outside the gene matches: 8. This CDR3 spans 15 amino acids. Germline V gene lookup returns CDR1 MNHEY and CDR2 SVGAGI. The CDR3 coding sequence is TGTGCCAGCTTCGATGCGGACAGGAGCAATCAGCCCCAGCATTTT. This codes for CASFDADRSNQPQHF.

The CDR3 nucleotides are TGTGCCTGGAGTGTGAGTAAATGGAGTGCAACTAATGAAAAACTGTTTTTT. Protein: CAWSVSKWSATNEKLFF. The chain employs TRBV30 and TRBJ1-4; no reliable D call. V gave up 0 bases and J gave up 0 bases, with 14 bases separating them. The CDR3 length is 17 residues. The V gene's germline CDR1 is GTSNPN and CDR2 SVGIG (reference sequence).

This clone was counted a single time. The chain has TRBV19 and TRBJ2-7, with D possibly TRBD2 on 6 matching bases. Germline V gene data show CDR1 as LNHDA and CDR2 as SQIVND (reference sequence). The CDR3 is 14 residues long. V gave up 5 bases and J gave up 2 bases, with 13 bases separating them. The CDR3 nucleotides read TGTGCCAGTAGTGCAGCGGGCCCAACCTACGAGCAGTACTTC. Residues: CASSAAGPTYEQYF.

V gene TRBV6-5 combines with J gene TRBJ1-6; D remains ambiguous. There are 16 residues in the CDR3. Germline V gene data show CDR1 as MNHEY and CDR2 as SVGAGI. V was pared by 0 bases and J by 0 bases, with 6 bases between. This CDR3 is CASSYSRFSYNSPLHF. The CDR3 coding sequence is TGTGCCAGCAGTTACTCGCGATTCTCCTATAATTCACCCCTCCACTTT.

This chain joins TRBV5-5 and TRBJ2-2; TRBD1 agrees at 7 bases. Germline V lookup: CDR1 SGHKS, CDR2 YYEKEE (reference sequence). CDR3 length equals 15 residues. With V trimmed by 4 bases and J by 0 bases, 3 bases remained unmatched. In nucleotides, the CDR3 is TGTGCCAGCAGCCGCGGACAGGCGAACACCGGGGAGCTGTTTTTT. Translation gives CASSRGQANTGELFF.

Comment on this clone: Other nucleotide sequences from this sample produce the same CDR3. The gene calls are TRBV5-1 and TRBJ2-1; 7 bases agree with TRBD1. The CDR3 sequence is 14 residues long. The V gene end was trimmed by 4 bases and the J gene end by 1 base; junction bases not matched to a gene: 2. The germline V gene encodes CDR1 SGHRS and CDR2 YFSETQ. CDR3 residues: CASSRDSSYNEQFF. The CDR3 nucleotides are TGCGCCAGCAGCCGGGACAGTTCCTACAATGAGCAGTTCTTC.